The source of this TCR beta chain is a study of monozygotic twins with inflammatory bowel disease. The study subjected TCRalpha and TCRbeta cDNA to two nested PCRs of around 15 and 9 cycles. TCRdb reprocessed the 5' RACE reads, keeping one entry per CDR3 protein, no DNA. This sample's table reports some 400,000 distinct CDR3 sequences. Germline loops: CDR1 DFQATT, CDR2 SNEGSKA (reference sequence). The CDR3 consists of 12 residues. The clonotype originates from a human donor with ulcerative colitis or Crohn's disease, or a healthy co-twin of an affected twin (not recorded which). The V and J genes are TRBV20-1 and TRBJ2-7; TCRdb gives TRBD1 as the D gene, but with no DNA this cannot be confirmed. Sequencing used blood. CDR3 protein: CSADRDTYEQYF.